The table lists the clone carrying this TCR beta chain with a few counts. The antigen is not known. The germline CDR1 and CDR2 sequences are SGHTA and FQGNSA. V shed 1 base and J shed 0 bases, with 12 bases lying between them. The CDR3 totals 16 residues. The data are from a study of beta chain features in type 1 diabetes. Expressed TCRB transcripts were sequenced because the entire RNA isolate underwent reverse transcription. Sequencing of naive, central memory and regulatory T cell samples gave an average of approximately 3.5 million reads. Libraries were prepared by immunoSEQ multiplex PCR; TCRdb keeps only in-frame clonotypes and omits some of them. Of approximately 330,000 clones in the sample, roughly 11% were seen once. Study-wide results and caveats: All four CD4+ subsets of Type 1 diabetes patients contained TCRB CDR3s that were moderately but significantly shorter. Junctions at VDJ sites from type 1 diabetes patients had fewer insertions and more deletions.

Sample: naive CD4+ T cells from blood. The sequence derives from a woman in her thirties in good health. V is TRBV7-2 and J is TRBJ1-1; D possibly corresponds to TRBD1 (5 bases). The CDR3 DNA reads as TGTGCCAGCAGCTTAGTCGGAGGGGTTATGAACACTGAAGCTTTCTTT. Translation gives CASSLVGGVMNTEAFF.